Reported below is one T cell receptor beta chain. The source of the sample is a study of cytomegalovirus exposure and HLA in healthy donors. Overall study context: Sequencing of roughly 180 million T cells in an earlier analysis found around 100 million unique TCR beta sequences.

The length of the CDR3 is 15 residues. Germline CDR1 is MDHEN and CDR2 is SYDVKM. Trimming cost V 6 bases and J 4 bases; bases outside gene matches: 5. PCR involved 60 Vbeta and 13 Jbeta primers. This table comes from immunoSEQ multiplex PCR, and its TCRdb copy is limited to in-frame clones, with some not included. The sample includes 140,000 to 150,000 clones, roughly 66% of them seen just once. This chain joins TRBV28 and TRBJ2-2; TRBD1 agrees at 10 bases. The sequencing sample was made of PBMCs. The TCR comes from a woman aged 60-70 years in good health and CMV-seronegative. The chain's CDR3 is CASRADRGPTGELFF. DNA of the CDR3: TGTGCCAGCAGAGCTGACAGGGGGCCCACCGGGGAGCTGTTTTTT.